This T cell receptor beta chain originates from a study of blood T cell repertoires in COVID-19. Background on the study: Sources were T cells, B-cell-depleted T cells, or PBMCs; the material itself was cDNA or gDNA.

Authors' analysis steps: Quantification of nucleated cells was approximated via reference gene primer amplification. Libraries were prepared by immunoSEQ multiplex PCR; TCRdb keeps only in-frame clonotypes and omits some of them. V and J calls plus clone size are reproduced from that table; the DNA served to infer D and trimming. The sample lists roughly 250,000 clones; 70% to 85% were seen once. The CDR3 contains 15 residues. This clonotype was sampled from an elderly woman with acute or convalescent COVID-19. The chain couples TRBV21-1 to TRBJ1-2. TRBV21-1 is given as a pseudogene. Sequenced: peripheral blood. The CDR3 DNA sequence: TGTGCCAGCAGCAAAGATCGCCTGAGCGGCTATGGCTACACCTTC. Protein sequence: CASSKDRLSGYGYTF.